These 17 T cell receptor beta chains were sequenced from one sample in a study of blood T cell repertoires in COVID-19 (TCRdb year 2020). Library construction relied on the immunoSEQ multiplex PCR assay. Not all clones reach the TCRdb copy of this immuneACCESS table, which keeps in-frame sequences only. Checked studies attribute under half of the gap to unresolved V genes and leave the rest unexplained. The sample includes about 150,000 clones, with 79% observed a single time. The ten largest make up over 7% of the sample. Sequenced material: peripheral blood. All receptors come from a man aged 45-65 years with active or convalescent COVID-19.

The V call is TRBV6-2 or TRBV6-3, the J call TRBJ2-1; tentatively, D is TRBD2 (6 bases). Trimming took 6 bases from V and 5 from J, leaving 11 bases between them. The CDR3 extends over 13 amino acids. The germline V gene has CDR1 MNHEY and CDR2 SVGEGT. The CDR3 loop reads CASSRGGDNEQFF. In DNA form, the CDR3 reads TGTGCCAGCAGCCGCGGCGGGGACAATGAGCAGTTCTTC.

The CDR3 reads CASSWAGGPTDTQYF. The CDR3 DNA sequence: TGTGCCAGCAGCTGGGCGGGAGGGCCAACAGATACGCAGTATTTT. The chain combines TRBV5-4 with TRBJ2-3, with 9 bases fitting TRBD2. Unmatched junction bases numbered 5, after V lost 3 bases and J lost 3 bases. Germline V CDR1 and CDR2: SGHNT, YYREEE (reference sequence). CDR3 length: 15 residues.

V and J are TRBV11-2 and TRBJ2-2; TRBD2 aligns across 8 bases. V gave up 5 bases and J gave up 7 bases; unmatched junction bases: 18. The CDR3 is 18 residues long. Germline-derived CDR1 and CDR2 are SGHAT and FQNNGV. CDR3 sequence: CASSPYQVSGTLGGELFF. CDR3 bases: TGTGCCAGCAGCCCGTATCAAGTTAGCGGGACCTTAGGCGGGGAGCTGTTTTTT.

V usage is TRBV10-3 and J usage is TRBJ2-5; TRBD1 might be the D (6 bases). The ends were cut back, 0 bases at V and 1 base at J, with 18 bases in the middle. From germline, CDR1 is ENHRY and CDR2 SYGVKD. The CDR3 sequence is 18 residues long. For the CDR3, the DNA is TGTGCCATCAGTGAGTCGAGGATGGGTGCAGGGGCCCAAGAGACCCAGTACTTC. The encoded protein is CAISESRMGAGAQETQYF.

As to this clone: Distinct nucleotide sequences in the sample also encode this CDR3. J is TRBJ2-5 and V is TRBV9, with TRBD1 matching 11 bases. CDR1 is SGDLS and CDR2 is YYNGEE in the germline V gene. V lost 3 bases to trimming and J lost 5 bases; unmatched junction nucleotides: 6. The CDR3 length is 15 residues. Here the CDR3 reads CASSERTGGSETQYF. The CDR3 nucleotides are TGTGCCAGCAGCGAGAGGACAGGGGGCTCGGAGACCCAGTACTTC.

The chain joins TRBV27 to TRBJ2-5; D is ambiguous. Trimming removed 6 bases at V and 1 base at J, with 9 bases between. Germline CDR1 MNHEY, CDR2 SMNVEV (reference sequence). The CDR3 totals 13 residues. CDR3 protein: CASRVVGQETQYF. CDR3 DNA sequence: TGTGCCAGCAGGGTAGTCGGCCAAGAGACCCAGTACTTC.

The chain is built from TRBV10-1 and TRBJ2-2; D is unresolved. The CDR3 has 15 amino acids. The germline CDR1 and CDR2 sequences are WNHNN and SYGVQD (reference sequence). V lost 3 bases and J lost 0, with 8 bases in between. CDR3 sequence: CASSDHRTNTGELFF. The CDR3 DNA reads as TGCGCCAGCAGTGATCACAGAACGAACACCGGGGAGCTGTTTTTT.

The CDR3 protein is CASRGRGGAVAYEQYF. The CDR3 DNA sequence: TGTGCCAGCAGGGGGAGGGGCGGAGCAGTTGCCTACGAGCAGTACTTC. The chain joins TRBV25-1 to TRBJ2-7; the match to TRBD2 covers 7 bases. Germline loops: CDR1 MGHDK, CDR2 SYGVNS. J gave up 2 bases and V 6 bases, and 13 bases lay outside the gene matches. This CDR3 is 16 amino acids long.

This clone came up a few times. CDR3: CSESSGYNEQFF. The CDR3 coding sequence is TGCAGCGAATCTAGCGGCTACAATGAGCAGTTCTTC. The V and J genes are TRBV29-1 and TRBJ2-1; TRBD2 agrees at 7 bases. V dropped 7 bases and J dropped 3; count of bases not matched to a gene: 3. The germline V gene has CDR1 SQVTM and CDR2 ANQGSEA. The CDR3 has 12 amino acids.

V and J are TRBV7-9 and TRBJ1-1, with D possibly matching TRBD1 (5 bases). The CDR3 spans 14 residues. CDR1 and CDR2 from the germline V gene are SEHNR and FQNEAQ (reference sequence). V was clipped by 5 bases and J by 3 bases, with 13 bases between them. The CDR3 bases are TGTGCCAGCAGCCGAACCAGGGACTACACTGAAGCTTTCTTT. This gives the protein CASSRTRDYTEAFF.

The V call is TRBV27, the J call TRBJ2-5; weak D call: TRBD2 (5 bases). Germline V lookup: CDR1 MNHEY, CDR2 SMNVEV (reference sequence). This CDR3 is 13 amino acids long. Between the trimmed V and J ends, which lost 8 bases and 5 bases, there was a span of 15 bases. CDR3 DNA sequence: TGTGCCAGCTCTACGGCTGGGGAGGAGACCCAGTACTTC. It yields the protein CASSTAGEETQYF.

This chain joins TRBV30 and TRBJ1-2; D remains unclear. Trimming shortened V by 2 bases and J by 4 bases, and 8 bases separated the two germline ends. There are 12 residues in the CDR3. Germline V lookup: CDR1 GTSNPN, CDR2 SVGIG (reference sequence). The CDR3 protein is CAWSPTPYGYTF. As DNA, the CDR3 is TGTGCCTGGAGTCCCACACCCTATGGCTACACCTTC.

The V and J genes are TRBV12-5 and TRBJ2-5; no clear D gene. The CDR3 covers 14 residues. The V gene lost 0 bases and the J gene lost 2 bases, with 7 bases spanning the gap. Germline CDR1 LGHNT, CDR2 FRNRAP. CDR3 DNA: TGTGCTAGTGGTTTGGTAATAGTACAAGAGACCCAGTACTTC. This sequence encodes CASGLVIVQETQYF.

The CDR3 loop is CASSVAGAGAKTQYF. In DNA, the CDR3 is TGTGCCAGCAGCGTAGCTGGAGCGGGAGCAAAGACCCAGTACTTC. The chain carries TRBV9 and TRBJ2-5; 8 positions match TRBD2. Trimming at V came to 0 bases and at J to 6 bases, leaving 7 bases not matched to a gene. Germline V lookup: CDR1 SGDLS, CDR2 YYNGEE. The CDR3 is made up of 15 amino acids. Drawing the rest from reference TRBV9 and TRBJ2-5, the complete variable domain is DSGVTQTPKHLITATGQRVTLRCSPRSGDLSVYWYQQSLDQGLQFLIQYYNGEERAKGNILERFSAQQFPDLHSELNLSSLELGDSALYFCASSVAGAGAKTQYFGPGTRLLVL.

The gene calls are TRBV9 and TRBJ2-1; D is unclear. From germline, CDR1 is SGDLS and CDR2 YYNGEE. The CDR3 runs 15 residues. The germline V and J ends were trimmed by 0 bases and 4 bases, with 11 bases remaining between them. The CDR3 region has the DNA TGTGCCAGCAGCGTAGGTAGTCTTTCTTACAATGAGCAGTTCTTC. This translates into CASSVGSLSYNEQFF.

The chain employs TRBV9 and TRBJ2-7; possibly TRBD2 for D (5 bases). V lost 6 bases and J lost 0, with 16 bases in between. The CDR3 length is 15 residues. Germline V gene sequence: CDR1 SGDLS, CDR2 YYNGEE. CDR3 bases: TGTGCCAGCAATGCGGGCGGTTCTAGCTCCTACGAGCAGTACTTC. Protein: CASNAGGSSSYEQYF.

The rearrangement uses TRBV7-9 and TRBJ2-1, with 9 nucleotides matching TRBD1. CDR3 size: 19 residues. Germline V lookup: CDR1 SEHNR, CDR2 FQNEAQ (reference sequence). V shed 1 base, J shed 2 bases, and the junction held 12 bases outside the gene matches. CDR3 DNA: TGTGCCAGCAGCTTAGGGTCGGGAACAGGGGGCAGTCCCTACAATGAGCAGTTCTTC. It translates to CASSLGSGTGGSPYNEQFF.